This T cell receptor beta chain was identified during a study of cytomegalovirus exposure and HLA in healthy donors. About the study: Researchers found that about 84% of 300 to 450 genotyped donors fell within the Caucasian-associated ancestry cluster. The study's findings and limits: The listing of 150 to 200 TCR beta chains classed them as cytomegalovirus-associated. It has been reported that TCR beta sequences accurately predicted the HLA-A and HLA-B alleles of most subjects.

This PCR relied on a set of 60 Vbeta primers and 13 Jbeta primers. Only in-frame clones appear in the TCRdb table, and some are missing; sequencing was by immunoSEQ multiplex PCR. The data show approximately 120,000 clones, under 80% seen once. For this clone: The antigen is not known.

Germline CDR1 reads SGHVS; CDR2 reads FNYEAQ. The CDR3 contains 15 residues. Trimming cost V 3 bases and J 1 base, with 12 bases left between them. The sequence was collected from a woman aged 45-65 years in good health and CMV-seropositive. The rearrangement uses TRBV7-6 and TRBJ1-1; D may be TRBD1 (5 bases). Sequenced material: PBMCs. Here the CDR3 reads CASSLHGGENTEAFF. The DNA for the CDR3 is TGTGCCAGCAGCTTGCACGGGGGAGAGAACACTGAAGCTTTCTTT.